The 22 T cell receptor beta chains below all came from one sample that was sequenced in a study of T cell changes during pregnancy in multiple sclerosis. TCRdb keeps only in-frame clones here, not all; method: immunoSEQ multiplex PCR. The data contain 25,000 to 35,000 clones, about 91% of them singletons. This specimen consisted of CD4+ T cells from peripheral blood mononuclear cells, obtained in the first trimester of pregnancy. The source of these receptors is a female donor in good health, enrolled as a control in a pregnancy study.

The chain has TRBV29-1 and TRBJ2-3; TRBD2 is a possible D gene (7 bases). Germline lookup yields CDR1 SQVTM and CDR2 ANQGSEA. The length of the CDR3 is 14 residues. Trimming took 7 bases from V and 4 from J, leaving 18 bases between them. The CDR3 DNA reads as TGCAGCGCCGGAGGGGGGGGCACGTCAGATACGCAGTATTTT. As protein: CSAGGGGTSDTQYF.

The chain has TRBV7-2 and TRBJ1-1, with 8 bases aligning to TRBD1. V dropped 8 bases and J dropped 10; count of bases not matched to a gene: 9. Germline V gene sequence: CDR1 SGHTA, CDR2 FQGNSA. The CDR3 extends over 12 amino acids. Here the CDR3 DNA reads TGTGCCAGCGAGCAGGGGGACAGGCGAGCTTTCTTT. This translates into CASEQGDRRAFF.

The CDR3 spells CASSVGPTGTTDTQYF. The CDR3, as DNA: TGTGCCAGCAGCGTCGGGCCCACGGGAACCACAGATACGCAGTATTTT. This sequence joins TRBV9 and TRBJ2-3; tentative D call: TRBD2 (5 bases). Germline V CDR1 and CDR2: SGDLS, YYNGEE. There are 16 residues in the CDR3. V lost 2 bases and J lost 2, with 15 bases in between.

The J gene is TRBJ2-7, the V gene TRBV19, with 9 nucleotides matching TRBD1. The germline gives CDR1 LNHDA, CDR2 SQIVND (reference sequence). The CDR3 runs 14 residues. Losses at the gene ends were 5 bases for V and 5 bases for J; bases not matched to a gene: 7. As DNA, the CDR3 is TGTGCCAGTAGTCCCCGGGACAGGGTAAACGAGCAGTACTTC. Its protein product is CASSPRDRVNEQYF.

V and J are TRBV5-6 and TRBJ1-6; 7 nucleotides align to TRBD1. CDR1 and CDR2 from the germline V gene are SGHDT and YYEEEE. Trimming removed 4 bases from V and 7 bases from J; junction bases left unmatched: 11. There are 16 residues in the CDR3. CDR3 protein: CASSITDRVRNSPLHF. For the CDR3, the DNA is TGTGCCAGCAGCATAACAGACAGGGTTAGGAATTCACCCCTCCACTTT.

The chain carries TRBV7-9 and TRBJ1-4; the match to TRBD1 covers 10 bases. The CDR3 runs 17 residues. Germline-derived CDR1 and CDR2 are SEHNR and FQNEAQ (reference sequence). Trimming at V came to 6 bases and at J to 0 bases, leaving 7 bases not matched to a gene. The CDR3 is CASRPGTGATTNEKLFF. CDR3 bases: TGTGCCAGCAGACCCGGGACAGGGGCCACAACTAATGAAAAACTGTTTTTT.

This chain links TRBV5-1 with TRBJ1-5; D is possibly TRBD1 (6 bases). Trimming removed 2 bases from V and 1 base from J, with 7 bases in between. Germline V gene data show CDR1 as SGHRS and CDR2 as YFSETQ. The CDR3 contains 14 residues. CDR3 in amino acids: CASSLTGSNQPQHF. The CDR3 nucleotides are TGCGCCAGCAGCTTAACAGGGAGCAATCAGCCCCAGCATTTT.

The CDR3 DNA reads as TGCGCCAGCAGCCAAGAAATCTTGGGGCGTTACACTGAAGCTTTCTTT. The encoded protein is CASSQEILGRYTEAFF. This sequence joins TRBV4-3 and TRBJ1-1; a possible D gene is TRBD1 (5 bases). Trimming shortened V by 0 bases and J by 3 bases, and 14 bases separated the two germline ends. The CDR3 covers 16 residues. Per germline, CDR1 LGHNA and CDR2 YSLEER.

The chain has TRBV11-2 and TRBJ2-3, with a possible D match to TRBD2 (5 bases). The V gene's germline CDR1 is SGHAT and CDR2 FQNNGV. The CDR3 runs 14 residues. V was pared by 4 bases and J by 0 bases, with 8 bases between. The DNA of the CDR3 is TGTGCCAGCAGCTCCGAGCGGAGCACAGATACGCAGTATTTT. As protein: CASSSERSTDTQYF.

This clone is a singleton in its sample. CDR3 loop: CASSEVATYGYTF. DNA for the CDR3: TGTGCCAGCAGTGAAGTAGCCACCTATGGCTACACCTTC. This sequence joins TRBV2 and TRBJ1-2; no clear D gene. Germline V gene sequence: CDR1 SNHLY, CDR2 FYNNEI. CDR3 size: 13 residues. Trimming removed 1 base from V and 4 bases from J, with 7 bases in between.

This chain links TRBV14 with TRBJ1-3; possible D gene TRBD1, 6 bases. V was clipped by 8 bases and J by 0 bases, with 11 bases between them. Germline-derived CDR1 and CDR2 are SGHDN and FVKESK. The CDR3 contains 14 residues. The CDR3 loop is CASGQKSSGNTIYF. The CDR3 DNA follows: TGTGCCAGCGGACAGAAGAGCTCTGGAAACACCATATATTTT.

The chain employs TRBV27 and TRBJ1-1; D unclear. Looked up from germline, CDR1 is MNHEY and CDR2 is SMNVEV (reference sequence). This CDR3 spans 14 amino acids. The V and J ends lost 1 base and 1 base respectively, with 7 bases between them. The CDR3 DNA reads as TGTGCCAGCAGTTTATTATCAGGGAACACTGAAGCTTTCTTT. Translating it yields CASSLLSGNTEAFF.

This sequence joins TRBV11-2 and TRBJ2-5, with 13 bases fitting TRBD2. Germline CDR1 and CDR2: SGHAT and FQNNGV. The CDR3 runs 15 residues. J gave up 4 bases and V 4 bases, and 3 bases lay outside the gene matches. CDR3 sequence (DNA): TGTGCCAGCAGCTCAACTAGCGGGGGGGGAGAGACCCAGTACTTC. It is translated as CASSSTSGGGETQYF.

The CDR3 DNA sequence: TGCGCCAGCAGTGCGGACATGAACACTGAAGCTTTCTTT. It encodes CASSADMNTEAFF. The rearrangement links TRBV5-1 to TRBJ1-1; D might be TRBD1 (5 bases). V lost 5 bases, J lost 0 bases, and 8 bases lay in between. This CDR3 spans 13 amino acids. Germline values: CDR1 SGHRS, CDR2 YFSETQ.

This chain uses TRBV6-4 with TRBJ2-2; D perhaps matches TRBD2 (5 bases). The CDR3 is 12 amino acids. Germline V gene data show CDR1 as MRHNA and CDR2 as SNTAGT. V was pared by 2 bases and J by 7 bases, with 5 bases between. The CDR3 sequence: CASSDGGGELFF. The CDR3 DNA sequence: TGTGCCAGCAGTGACGGAGGCGGGGAGCTGTTTTTT.

The chain carries TRBV28 and TRBJ1-1; perhaps TRBD1 as D (6 bases). The CDR3 sequence is 16 residues long. Germline V CDR1 and CDR2: MDHEN, SYDVKM. Trimming shortened V by 8 bases and J by 1 base, and 20 bases separated the two germline ends. The CDR3 loop is CASPKPGQLGNTEAFF. Written as DNA, the CDR3 is TGTGCCAGCCCCAAGCCCGGACAGCTAGGGAACACTGAAGCTTTCTTT.

The genes are TRBV11-2 and TRBJ2-7, with 9 bases lining up with TRBD2. Germline CDR1 reads SGHAT; CDR2 reads FQNNGV. V shed 0 bases and J 9 bases; nucleotides not matched to a gene: 6. This CDR3 has 14 residues. CDR3 protein: CASSLEAGGLGQYF. CDR3 sequence (DNA): TGTGCCAGCAGCTTAGAGGCGGGGGGGCTTGGGCAGTACTTC. The full variable domain, in which reference TRBV11-2 and TRBJ2-7 provide the parts outside the CDR3, is EAGVAQSPRYKIIEKRQSVAFWCNPISGHATLYWYQQILGQGPKLLIQFQNNGVVDDSQLPKDRFSAERLKGVDSTLKIQPAKLEDSAVYLCASSLEAGGLGQYFGPGTRLTVT.

The rearrangement uses TRBV9 and TRBJ2-5; 7 bases are a match to TRBD1. This CDR3 is 14 amino acids long. CDR1 is SGDLS and CDR2 is YYNGEE in the germline V gene. V trimming: 1 base; J trimming: 5 bases; junction bases outside the gene matches: 5. The CDR3 DNA follows: TGTGCCAGCAGCGTAAACAGGGGCCGCGAGACCCAGTACTTC. It specifies CASSVNRGRETQYF.

This clone was detected once. The chain recombines TRBV6-5 with TRBJ1-2; maybe TRBD1 (6 bases). The CDR3 is 13 amino acids. Looked up from germline, CDR1 is MNHEY and CDR2 is SVGAGI. Trimming shortened V by 5 bases and J by 7 bases, and 14 bases separated the two germline ends. Here the CDR3 DNA reads TGTGCCAGCAGTCTCGGGACATCGGCTGGCTACACCTTC. Residues: CASSLGTSAGYTF.

This chain uses TRBV7-2 with TRBJ1-2, with a tentative D call TRBD1 (6 bases). Trimming pared 4 bases from V and 5 bases from J, leaving 11 bases between. This CDR3 region has 13 residues. Germline V gene lookup returns CDR1 SGHTA and CDR2 FQGNSA. The CDR3 region is CASSSGVGYGYTF. The CDR3 DNA reads as TGTGCCAGCAGCTCAGGGGTAGGATATGGCTACACCTTC.

This chain joins TRBV7-2 and TRBJ2-3; 8 bases match TRBD2. From germline, CDR1 is SGHTA and CDR2 FQGNSA. V dropped 2 bases and J dropped 1; count of bases not matched to a gene: 2. The CDR3 runs 15 residues. Here the CDR3 reads CASSLKAGGTDTQYF. The CDR3 coding sequence is TGTGCCAGCAGCTTAAAAGCGGGGGGCACAGATACGCAGTATTTT. Variable domain in full (rest from reference TRBV7-2 and TRBJ2-3): GAGVSQSPSNKVTEKGKDVELRCDPISGHTALYWYRQSLGQGLEFLIYFQGNSAPDKSGLPSDRFSAERTGGSVSTLTIQRTQQEDSAVYLCASSLKAGGTDTQYFGPGTRLTVL.

Here the CDR3 reads CASSLRQGVGELFF. The CDR3 nucleotides are TGTGCCAGCAGCTTACGACAGGGGGTTGGGGAGCTGTTTTTT. The V gene is TRBV5-4, the J gene TRBJ2-2; 9 positions agree with TRBD1. The CDR3 runs to 14 residues. CDR1 and CDR2 (germline): SGHNT, YYREEE (reference sequence). V dropped 2 bases and J dropped 8; count of bases not matched to a gene: 4. The full variable domain, in which reference TRBV5-4 and TRBJ2-2 provide the parts outside the CDR3, is ETGVTQSPTHLIKTRGQQVTLRCSSQSGHNTVSWYQQALGQGPQFIFQYYREEENGRGNFPPRFSGLQFPNYSSELNVNALELDDSALYLCASSLRQGVGELFFGEGSRLTVL.